These T cell receptor beta chains were read from a single sample in a study of cytomegalovirus exposure and HLA in healthy donors. Assay: immunoSEQ multiplex PCR; the TCRdb copy retains only in-frame clones and omits some. The sample yields around 160,000 clones, approximately 80% seen once. Sequenced: PBMCs. These receptors were collected from a woman in her thirties or forties in good health and CMV-seropositive. Both conserved end residues are part of each CDR3. Each record gives: D gene, clone size, CDR3 length, J gene, V gene, CDR3 DNA, CDR3 protein. The D gene is left open where the match is weak. The size entry is marked missing in some rows and otherwise reads once, few, many or a size class.

>TRBD1|NA|11|TRBJ2-7|TRBV20-1
TGCAGTGCCCGACAGGGGAACGAGCAGTACTTC
CSARQGNEQYF
>TRBD1|NA|18|TRBJ1-4|TRBV11-2
TGTGCCAGCAGCTTAGATGGTAGAGGGGGCAGATTGAATGAAAAACTGTTTTTT
CASSLDGRGGRLNEKLFF
>TRBD1|NA|16|TRBJ1-5|TRBV28
TGTGCCAGCAGTCCGCACGGACAGGGTCCGAATCAGCCCCAGCATTTT
CASSPHGQGPNQPQHF
>TRBD1|NA|12|TRBJ1-2|TRBV29-1
TGCAGCGATGACAGGGGGTCGGGTGGCTACACCTTC
CSDDRGSGGYTF
>NA|NA|14|TRBJ1-2|TRBV9
TGTGCCAGCAGCGTAGGGAGAGCGTACTATGGCTACACCTTC
CASSVGRAYYGYTF
>NA|NA|15|TRBJ2-7|TRBV19
TGTGCCAGTAGTATCGGGAGTAGCAGACCTTACGAGCAGTACTTC
CASSIGSSRPYEQYF
>NA|few|13|TRBJ1-1|TRBV6-5
TGTGCCAGCAGTGCCGGAGGGTACACTGAAGCTTTCTTT
CASSAGGYTEAFF
>NA|NA|14|TRBJ2-2|TRBV30
TGTGCCTGGACCCAGGGGTTCACCACCGGGGAGCTGTTTTTT
CAWTQGFTTGELFF
>NA|NA|14|TRBJ2-1|TRBV7-8
TGTGCCAGCAGCTTAGGGGCGTCCTACAATGAGCAGTTCTTC
CASSLGASYNEQFF
>TRBD1|NA|17|TRBJ1-2|TRBV9
TGTGCCAGCAGCGTAGCTACCGGGCACAGGGGGGAGGTCGGCTACACCTTC
CASSVATGHRGEVGYTF
>NA|NA|11|TRBJ1-3|TRBV7-7
TGTGCCAGCAGCTCGGGGAACACCATATATTTT
CASSSGNTIYF
>NA|NA|13|TRBJ2-3|TRBV7-8
TGTGCCGGACGGACAGGGAGGGCAGATACGCAGTATTTT
CAGRTGRADTQYF
>TRBD2|NA|15|TRBJ2-1|TRBV6-1
TGTGCCAGCAGTTTTACTAGCGGGGGGGCATATGAGCAGTTCTTC
CASSFTSGGAYEQFF
>TRBD1|NA|15|TRBJ1-4|TRBV2
TGTGCCAGCAGTGATACCGGGACAGCGAATGAAAAACTGTTTTTT
CASSDTGTANEKLFF
>NA|NA|14|TRBJ2-7|TRBV28
TGTGCCAGCAGTTTAGGGGGCCAGAGCTACGAGCAGTACTTC
CASSLGGQSYEQYF
>NA|NA|15|TRBJ2-7|TRBV6-5
TGTGCCAGCAGTTACTCAGTCTCTACCTACTACGAGCAGTACTTC
CASSYSVSTYYEQYF
>NA|NA|14|TRBJ2-7|TRBV7-8
TGTGCCAGCAGCTTAGGTTTTCAGGGTCTGGAGCAGTACTTC
CASSLGFQGLEQYF
>NA|NA|12|TRBJ2-7|TRBV10-3
TGTGCCATCAGTGAGGACAGCTACGAGCAGTACTTC
CAISEDSYEQYF
>NA|NA|13|TRBJ2-7|TRBV2
TGTGCCAGCAGCCGAGATATTCCCTACGAGCAGTACTTC
CASSRDIPYEQYF
>TRBD1|NA|15|TRBJ2-5|TRBV18
TGTGCCAGCTCACCAGGAAAGGGGGCCTCGGAGACCCAGTACTTC
CASSPGKGASETQYF
>TRBD2|NA|15|TRBJ2-3|TRBV30
TGTGCCTCACTACGGACTAGCGGGGGCACAGATACGCAGTATTTT
CASLRTSGGTDTQYF
>TRBD2|NA|15|TRBJ2-2|TRBV6-5
TGTGCCAGCAGGACACTAGCGGGGAACACCGGGGAGCTGTTTTTT
CASRTLAGNTGELFF
>NA|NA|16|TRBJ2-3|TRBV27
TGTGCCAGCAGTTTAAATGTAGGGGGTAGCACAGATACGCAGTATTTT
CASSLNVGGSTDTQYF
>NA|NA|15|TRBJ2-1|TRBV19
TGTGCCAGTAGTATCTCGGGGAGCTCCTACAATGAGCAGTTCTTC
CASSISGSSYNEQFF
>TRBD1|few|14|TRBJ2-7|TRBV25-1
TGTGCCAGCAGTGACCTGACAGGGACCTACGAGCAGTACTTC
CASSDLTGTYEQYF
>TRBD1|NA|14|TRBJ1-2|TRBV2
TGTGCCAGCAGTACCGGACAGGGTAGCTATGGCTACACCTTC
CASSTGQGSYGYTF
>NA|NA|16|TRBJ2-1|TRBV19
TGTGCCAGTAGTCAGACAGGTAGGGTATCCTACAATGAGCAGTTCTTC
CASSQTGRVSYNEQFF
>TRBD1|NA|15|TRBJ2-7|TRBV6-5
TGTGCCAGCAGTCCCCGGGACAGGGGCCTCCACGAGCAGTACTTC
CASSPRDRGLHEQYF
>NA|NA|14|TRBJ1-2|TRBV28
TGTGCCAGCAGTTTAGGAGGGCCTGGCTATGGCTACACCTTC
CASSLGGPGYGYTF
>TRBD2|NA|17|TRBJ2-1|TRBV2
TGTGCCAGCAGTGACGCTAAGCCGGGACTAGCGCGAAATGAGCAGTTCTTC
CASSDAKPGLARNEQFF
>NA|NA|16|TRBJ2-7|TRBV5-6
TGTGCCAGCAGCTTGGTAACCAAGAGGGATAAGTCCGAGCAGTACTTC
CASSLVTKRDKSEQYF
>TRBD2|NA|15|TRBJ2-1|TRBV2
TGTGCCAGCAGTCGGACTAGCGGGGGGACGAATGAGCAGTTCTTC
CASSRTSGGTNEQFF
>NA|NA|15|TRBJ1-2|TRBV5-4
TGTGCCAGCAGCTTACGGGACATTCCTAACTATGGCTACACCTTC
CASSLRDIPNYGYTF
>NA|NA|13|TRBJ2-1|TRBV7-2
TGTGCCAGCAGCTTAGATGAGGAAAAGGAGCAGTTCTTC
CASSLDEEKEQFF
>NA|NA|13|TRBJ1-6|TRBV5-6
TGTGCCAGCAGCTTGGTGGGGGGGGAACCCCTCCACTTT
CASSLVGGEPLHF